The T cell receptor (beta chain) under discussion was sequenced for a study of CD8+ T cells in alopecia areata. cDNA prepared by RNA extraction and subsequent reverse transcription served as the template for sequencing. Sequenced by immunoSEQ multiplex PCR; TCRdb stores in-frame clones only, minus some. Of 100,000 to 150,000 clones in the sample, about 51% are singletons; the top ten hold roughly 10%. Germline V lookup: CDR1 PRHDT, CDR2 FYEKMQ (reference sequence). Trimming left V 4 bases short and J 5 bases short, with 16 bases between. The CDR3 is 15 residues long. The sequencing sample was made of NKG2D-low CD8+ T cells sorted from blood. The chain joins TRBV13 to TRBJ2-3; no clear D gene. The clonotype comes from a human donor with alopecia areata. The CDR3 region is CASSSRTGSEDTQYF. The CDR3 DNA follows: TGTGCCAGCAGCTCTCGGACGGGTAGTGAAGATACGCAGTATTTT.